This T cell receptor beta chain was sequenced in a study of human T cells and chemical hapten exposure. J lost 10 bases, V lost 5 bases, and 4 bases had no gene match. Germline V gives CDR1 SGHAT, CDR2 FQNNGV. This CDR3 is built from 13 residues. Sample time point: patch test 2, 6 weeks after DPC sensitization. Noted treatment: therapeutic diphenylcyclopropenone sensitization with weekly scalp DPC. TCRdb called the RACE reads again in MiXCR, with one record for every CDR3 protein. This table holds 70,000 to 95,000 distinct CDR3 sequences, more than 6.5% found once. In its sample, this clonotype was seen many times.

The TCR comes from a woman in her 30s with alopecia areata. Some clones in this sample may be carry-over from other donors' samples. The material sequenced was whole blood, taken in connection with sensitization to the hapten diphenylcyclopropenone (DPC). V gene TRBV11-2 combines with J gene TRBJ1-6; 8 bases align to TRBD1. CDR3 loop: CASSIRQGSPLHF. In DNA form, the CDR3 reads TGTGCCAGCAGCATCCGACAGGGGTCACCCCTCCACTTT.